This entry lists 32 T cell receptor beta chains sequenced from one sample in a study of blood T cell repertoires in COVID-19. Repertoires were generated with immunoSEQ multiplex PCR, while TCRdb's copy carries only in-frame clones and drops some. Of 300,000 to 350,000 clones in the sample, 88% were seen once. The sequenced sample consisted of PBMCs or T cells enriched from blood (not recorded which). These receptor sequences come from a man aged 30 to 45 who had recovered from COVID-19.

The V and J genes are TRBV18 and TRBJ2-7; D is uncertain. There are 14 residues in the CDR3. Between the trimmed V and J ends, which lost 2 bases and 2 bases, there was a span of 10 bases. Germline lookup yields CDR1 KGHSH and CDR2 LQKENI. CDR3 protein: CASSPSADTYEQYF. CDR3 DNA: TGTGCCAGCTCACCATCGGCGGATACCTACGAGCAGTACTTC. The full variable domain, rest sourced from reference TRBV18 and TRBJ2-7, is NAGVMQNPRHLVRRRGQEARLRCSPMKGHSHVYWYRQLPEEGLKFMVYLQKENIIDESGMPKERFSAEFPKEGPSILRIQQVVRGDSAAYFCASSPSADTYEQYFGPGTRLTVT.

The J gene is TRBJ2-5, the V gene TRBV11-1; D remains unclear. With 3 bases removed from V and 4 bases from J, the gap between germline ends came to 6 bases. Germline CDR1 is SGHAT and CDR2 is FQDESV (reference sequence). The CDR3 extends over 12 amino acids. The CDR3 DNA follows: TGTGCCAGCAGCTTGGTGGCAGAGACCCAGTACTTC. It specifies CASSLVAETQYF.

The rearrangement uses TRBV28 and TRBJ1-4; TRBD1 aligns across 10 bases. V lost 8 bases and J lost 7; bases outside the gene matches: 4. This CDR3 has 13 residues. The germline V gene has CDR1 MDHEN and CDR2 SYDVKM. CDR3 protein: CASRTGGIEKLFF. In DNA, the CDR3 is TGTGCCAGCCGGACAGGGGGGATTGAAAAACTGTTTTTT.

The chain combines TRBV11-2 with TRBJ2-7; D remains ambiguous. The CDR3 runs 13 residues. Per germline, CDR1 SGHAT and CDR2 FQNNGV. Trimming pared 1 base from V and 6 bases from J, leaving 10 bases between. CDR3 region: CASSLVRPGEQYF. The CDR3 DNA reads TGTGCCAGCAGCTTAGTAAGGCCAGGCGAGCAGTACTTC.

The chain has TRBV5-1 and TRBJ2-5; TRBD1 might be the D (5 bases). CDR3 length: 13 residues. V was clipped by 5 bases and J by 6 bases, with 14 bases between them. The germline gives CDR1 SGHRS, CDR2 YFSETQ. The CDR3 nucleotides read TGCGCCAGCAGTACAGGATGGTTGAAGACCCAGTACTTC. It encodes CASSTGWLKTQYF.

This clone was seen just once. The rearrangement joins TRBV9 to TRBJ1-2; D gene uncertain. The CDR3 is 16 amino acids. Germline V gene lookup returns CDR1 SGDLS and CDR2 YYNGEE. V was shortened by 0 bases and J by 4 bases, with 16 bases between the two germline ends. The DNA for the CDR3 is TGTGCCAGCAGCGTAGCTCGGGGTCCCTCTCCCTATGGCTACACCTTC. Amino acid sequence: CASSVARGPSPYGYTF. The full variable domain, in which reference TRBV9 and TRBJ1-2 provide the parts outside the CDR3, is DSGVTQTPKHLITATGQRVTLRCSPRSGDLSVYWYQQSLDQGLQFLIQYYNGEERAKGNILERFSAQQFPDLHSELNLSSLELGDSALYFCASSVARGPSPYGYTFGSGTRLTVV.

The V gene is TRBV9, the J gene TRBJ1-4; 8 bases are shared with TRBD1. CDR1 is SGDLS, CDR2 YYNGEE, per germline. Germline trimming cut 2 bases from V and 6 bases from J; bases unmatched to any gene: 6. The CDR3 is made up of 15 amino acids. CDR3 DNA sequence: TGTGCCAGCAGCGTTTCGTGGACAGGGTATGAAAAACTGTTTTTT. This translates into CASSVSWTGYEKLFF.

The chain employs TRBV19 and TRBJ2-1, with 12 bases lining up with TRBD2. The J segment lost 6 bases and the V segment lost 5 bases, leaving 5 bases of the junction unmatched. CDR3 length: 15 amino acids. The germline CDR1 and CDR2 sequences are LNHDA and SQIVND (reference sequence). The CDR3 region has the DNA TGTGCCAGTAGTCGGCTAGCGGGGGGGCTCAATGAGCAGTTCTTC. As protein: CASSRLAGGLNEQFF.

The sample holds a few counts of this clone. One end of the junction is discordant with germline, which a read error may explain. The chain is built from TRBV18 and TRBJ1-2, with TRBD1 matching 10 bases. The CDR3 extends over 15 amino acids. Germline V gene sequence: CDR1 KGHSH, CDR2 LQKENI. The CDR3 spells CASSTSAGTGEDKVF. The CDR3 DNA sequence: TGTGCCAGCTCAACATCGGCCGGGACAGGGGAAGATAAAGTCTTC. The variable domain in full, completed from reference TRBV18 and TRBJ1-2, reads NAGVMQNPRHLVRRRGQEARLRCSPMKGHSHVYWYRQLPEEGLKFMVYLQKENIIDESGMPKERFSAEFPKEGPSILRIQQVVRGDSAAYFCASSTSAGTGEDKVFGSGTRLTVV.

This clone was seen a handful of times. V gene TRBV5-6 combines with J gene TRBJ2-3; 13 bases are shared with TRBD2. The CDR3 contains 17 residues. CDR1 is SGHDT, CDR2 YYEEEE, per germline. V lost 4 bases, J lost 5 bases, and 10 bases stayed unmatched. CDR3 in amino acids: CASSTGPGLAGVDTQYF. The CDR3 bases are TGTGCCAGCAGCACAGGTCCCGGACTAGCGGGGGTAGATACGCAGTATTTT. Together with reference TRBV5-6 and TRBJ2-3, the CDR3 gives the full variable domain: DAGVTQSPTHLIKTRGQQVTLRCSPKSGHDTVSWYQQALGQGPQFIFQYYEEEERQRGNFPDRFSGHQFPNYSSELNVNALLLGDSALYLCASSTGPGLAGVDTQYFGPGTRLTVL.

This chain links TRBV9 with TRBJ2-1; 11 nucleotides match TRBD2. CDR1 and CDR2 from the germline V gene are SGDLS and YYNGEE. The CDR3 has 19 residues. V was clipped by 3 bases and J by 0 bases; unmatched bases: 11. The CDR3 coding sequence is TGTGCCAGCAGCGCCCGGGGTAGCGGGGGGGGAAGCTCCTACAATGAGCAGTTCTTC. It translates to CASSARGSGGGSSYNEQFF.

This clone was seen only once. The chain employs TRBV15 and TRBJ2-5; TRBD2 matches 8 bases. This CDR3 has 16 residues. Trimming removed 1 base from V and 7 bases from J; junction bases left unmatched: 11. In germline, CDR1 is LNHNV, CDR2 YYDKDF (reference sequence). The CDR3 DNA sequence: TGTGCCACCAGCAGAGGTACTAGCGGCTACCTCGGGACCCAGTACTTC. Amino acid sequence: CATSRGTSGYLGTQYF.

The rearrangement uses TRBV5-1 and TRBJ1-1, with D unclear. CDR1 SGHRS and CDR2 YFSETQ come from the germline V gene. This CDR3 comprises 12 residues. Trimming pared 0 bases from V and 7 bases from J, leaving 7 bases between. DNA of the CDR3: TGCGCCAGCAGCTTGGAGACAAATGAAGCTTTCTTT. This sequence encodes CASSLETNEAFF.

This chain joins TRBV6-1 and TRBJ2-7, with D possibly TRBD1 on 6 matching bases. V was cut by 3 bases and J by 3 bases, with 12 bases left in between. The CDR3 sequence is 14 residues long. Per the germline V gene, CDR1 is MNHNS and CDR2 is SASEGT. The CDR3 DNA reads as TGTGCCAGCAGTGAGGGGACACGATACTACGAGCAGTACTTC. It translates to CASSEGTRYYEQYF.

In the case of this clone: The same CDR3 is also encoded by other DNA sequences in this sample. V is TRBV5-5 and J is TRBJ1-1; D not resolved. This CDR3 has 14 residues. CDR1 is SGHKS and CDR2 is YYEKEE in the germline V gene (reference sequence). Trimming left V 1 base short and J 1 base short, with 8 bases between. The CDR3 reads CASSLLRGNTEAFF. CDR3 in DNA: TGTGCCAGCAGCTTGTTACGGGGGAACACTGAAGCTTTCTTT.

The chain carries TRBV19 and TRBJ2-7; 12 nucleotides match TRBD2. Trimming cost V 3 bases and J 4 bases; bases outside gene matches: 1. CDR1 is LNHDA, CDR2 SQIVND, per germline (reference sequence). The CDR3 is 14 amino acids. CDR3 coding DNA: TGTGCCAGTAGTATGACTAGCGGGGGTTACGAGCAGTACTTC. Its protein is CASSMTSGGYEQYF.

The chain is built from TRBV5-8 and TRBJ1-6; maybe TRBD1 (5 bases). The CDR3 contains 14 residues. The V end lost 4 bases, the J end lost 7 bases, and 12 bases lay between the germline ends. CDR1 and CDR2 (germline): SGHTS, YDEGEE. CDR3 nucleotides: TGTGCCAGCAGCCAGGGACGGGAGAATTCACCCCTCCACTTT. Translation: CASSQGRENSPLHF.

The chain has TRBV5-1 and TRBJ1-1, with unresolved D. Deletions cut 0 bases from V and 5 bases from J, with 8 bases between. Germline-derived CDR1 and CDR2 are SGHRS and YFSETQ. The CDR3 totals 13 residues. CDR3 coding DNA: TGCGCCAGCAGCTTGGCCGACGGGACTGAAGCTTTCTTT. This encodes CASSLADGTEAFF.

This chain joins TRBV7-8 and TRBJ1-2, with 8 bases matching TRBD1. The CDR3 totals 17 residues. Germline V CDR1 and CDR2: SGHVS, FQNEAQ. V dropped 4 bases and J dropped 0; count of bases not matched to a gene: 10. The CDR3 coding sequence is TGTGCCAGCAGCTCGAGCGTGGGGGACAGGACTAACTATGGCTACACCTTC. It specifies CASSSSVGDRTNYGYTF.

The chain links TRBV7-8 to TRBJ2-2, with a weak D call TRBD2 (5 bases). In germline, CDR1 is SGHVS, CDR2 FQNEAQ. The CDR3 totals 15 residues. V was shortened by 5 bases and J by 0 bases, with 10 bases between the two germline ends. CDR3 DNA sequence: TGTGCCAGCAGCCGGACTGAGGCGAACACCGGGGAGCTGTTTTTT. Amino acid sequence: CASSRTEANTGELFF.

The table lists this clone with a few counts. The rearrangement links TRBV30 to TRBJ1-5; the D is unclear. Trimming stripped 0 bases from V and 10 bases from J, with 7 bases between. Per the germline V gene, CDR1 is GTSNPN and CDR2 is SVGIG (reference sequence). This CDR3 is 11 amino acids long. The CDR3: CAWSVGGPQHF. The CDR3, as DNA: TGTGCCTGGAGTGTTGGAGGCCCCCAGCATTTT.

This chain links TRBV12-5 with TRBJ2-7, with D perhaps matching TRBD1 (5 bases). Per germline, CDR1 LGHNT and CDR2 FRNRAP. The CDR3 runs 16 residues. Trimming shortened V by 1 base and J by 0 bases, and 13 bases separated the two germline ends. CDR3 residues: CASGLAPDIFSYEQYF. The CDR3 DNA reads as TGTGCTAGTGGTTTGGCCCCGGACATTTTCTCCTACGAGCAGTACTTC.

The chain carries TRBV10-1 and TRBJ2-7; no clear D gene. Trimming cost V 3 bases and J 2 bases, with 11 bases left between them. This CDR3 comprises 14 residues. Germline V gene sequence: CDR1 WNHNN, CDR2 SYGVQD (reference sequence). CDR3 DNA: TGCGCCAGCAGTGACCCAGGTACCACCTACGAGCAGTACTTC. Its translation: CASSDPGTTYEQYF.

The V and J genes are TRBV3-1 (or the pseudogene TRBV3-2) and TRBJ1-6; 8 bases fit TRBD1. The CDR3 covers 18 residues. In germline, CDR1 is LGHDT, CDR2 YNNKEL (reference sequence). V dropped 1 base and J dropped 8; count of bases not matched to a gene: 13. CDR3 loop: CASSQGPQGAAQDSPLHF. The CDR3 DNA reads as TGTGCCAGCAGCCAAGGTCCCCAGGGGGCCGCCCAGGATTCACCCCTCCACTTT.

This rearrangement joins TRBV10-2 to TRBJ1-1; 8 bases align to TRBD1. Unmatched junction bases numbered 15, after V lost 6 bases and J lost 0 bases. Germline loops: CDR1 WSHSY, CDR2 SAAADI. This CDR3 contains 18 residues. The CDR3 sequence: CASSRSRGRGRMNTEAFF. The CDR3 DNA reads as TGCGCCAGCAGCCGAAGCAGGGGCAGGGGGCGAATGAACACTGAAGCTTTCTTT.

The V call is TRBV7-8, the J call TRBJ2-3, with D maybe TRBD2 (6 bases). The CDR3 length is 16 residues. Germline values: CDR1 SGHVS, CDR2 FQNEAQ. The ends were cut back, 4 bases at V and 0 bases at J, with 14 bases in the middle. This chain's CDR3 is CASSSQGLSSTDTQYF. In DNA, the CDR3 is TGTGCCAGCAGCTCTCAGGGACTTTCTAGCACAGATACGCAGTATTTT.

The rearrangement uses TRBV20-1 and TRBJ1-1, with D unclear. Per the germline V gene, CDR1 is DFQATT and CDR2 is SNEGSKA (reference sequence). Between the trimmed V and J ends, which lost 4 bases and 1 base, there was a span of 4 bases. This CDR3 has 11 amino acids. DNA of the CDR3: TGCAGTGCTAACAGGAACACTGAAGCTTTCTTT. Translated, it gives CSANRNTEAFF.

The rearrangement uses TRBV7-9 and TRBJ1-2; possibly TRBD1 for D (6 bases). This CDR3 contains 15 residues. The germline V gene has CDR1 SEHNR and CDR2 FQNEAQ (reference sequence). The germline V and J ends were trimmed by 0 bases and 1 base, with 9 bases remaining between them. CDR3 loop: CASSLAQGYNYGYTF. CDR3 in DNA: TGTGCCAGCAGCTTAGCCCAGGGGTATAACTATGGCTACACCTTC. Looking up the rest from reference TRBV7-9 and TRBJ1-2 gives the full variable domain: DTGVSQNPRHKITKRGQNVTFRCDPISEHNRLYWYRQTLGQGPEFLTYFQNEAQLEKSRLLSDRFSAERPKGSFSTLEIQRTEQGDSAMYLCASSLAQGYNYGYTFGSGTRLTVV.

The sample holds one count of this clone. V usage is TRBV28 and J usage is TRBJ2-1; 12 bases are a match to TRBD2. After removal of 5 bases from V and 2 bases from J, the junction contained 4 bases not matched to a gene. The CDR3 runs to 16 residues. Per germline, CDR1 MDHEN and CDR2 SYDVKM. This chain's CDR3 is CASSITSGGTYNEQFF. As DNA, the CDR3 is TGTGCCAGCAGTATCACTAGCGGGGGGACCTACAATGAGCAGTTCTTC.

The V and J genes are TRBV19 and TRBJ1-5; 10 bases are shared with TRBD1. After removal of 4 bases from V and 6 bases from J, the junction contained 9 bases not matched to a gene. In germline, CDR1 is LNHDA, CDR2 SQIVND (reference sequence). The CDR3 totals 16 residues. CDR3 region: CASSTNDRGRFQPQHF. The CDR3 nucleotides read TGTGCCAGTAGTACAAACGACAGGGGGCGATTTCAGCCCCAGCATTTT.

The V gene is TRBV11-3, the J gene TRBJ1-3; D is perhaps TRBD1 (6 bases). The CDR3 has 15 residues. Germline V lookup: CDR1 SGHNT, CDR2 YENEEA. V was shortened by 1 base and J by 2 bases, with 9 bases between the two germline ends. This CDR3 is CASSLGAGAGNTIYF. DNA of the CDR3: TGTGCCAGCAGCTTAGGAGCAGGGGCTGGAAACACCATATATTTT.

The chain is built from TRBV5-6 and TRBJ2-7; TRBD1 agrees at 10 bases. V was pared by 4 bases and J by 3 bases, with 7 bases of the junction left unmatched. Per the germline V gene, CDR1 is SGHDT and CDR2 is YYEEEE. This CDR3 spans 15 amino acids. The CDR3 loop is CASSPDRGYRYEQYF. The CDR3 nucleotides read TGTGCCAGCAGCCCGGACAGGGGGTATCGCTACGAGCAGTACTTC.